A selection of T cell receptor beta chains follows, all from one sample in a study of CD8 T cells in Susac syndrome. TCRdb ran MiXCR on the immunoSEQ multiplex PCR reads and lists one entry per CDR3 protein. The sample includes around 120,000 distinct CDR3 sequences, about 95% of them seen just once. Sequenced input: CD4+ T cells from PBMCs. The receptors originated from a human donor with multiple sclerosis. Both conserved end residues are part of each CDR3. D genes are given only for firm matches. The size field is filled for only some rows; it gives once, few, many or a size class.

TRBJ1-5	TRBV27	-	-	CASSLTGGFQPQHF	TGTGCCAGCAGCCTAACTGGGGGTTTTCAGCCCCAGCATTTT
TRBJ1-1	TRBV19	-	-	CASSRDGTMNTEAFF	TGTGCCAGTAGTCGGGACGGAACTATGAACACTGAAGCTTTCTTT
TRBJ2-3	TRBV6-4	TRBD2	-	CASRGLAGGTDTQYF	TGTGCCAGCAGAGGACTAGCGGGGGGAACAGATACGCAGTATTTT
TRBJ2-7	TRBV2	-	-	CASSEDDYEQYF	TGTGCCAGCAGTGAAGACGACTACGAGCAGTACTTC
TRBJ2-1	TRBV7-9	TRBD1	-	CASNVGQGFIALEDNEQFF	TGTGCCAGCAACGTCGGACAGGGTTTTATAGCGCTCGAAGACAATGAGCAGTTCTTC
TRBJ2-5	TRBV23-1	-	-	CASRKGALRGLETQYF	TGCGCCAGCAGGAAAGGGGCGCTGAGGGGACTAGAGACCCAGTACTTC
TRBJ2-3	TRBV5-1	-	-	CASSLRGEGQSDTQYF	TGCGCCAGCAGCTTGAGGGGCGAAGGTCAGTCAGATACGCAGTATTTT
TRBJ1-1	TRBV19	-	once	CASSNGARGTEAFF	TGTGCCAGTAGTAATGGGGCCAGAGGCACTGAAGCTTTCTTT
TRBJ1-1	TRBV13	-	-	CASSLRDAPAFF	TGTGCCAGCAGCTTAAGGGATGCACCAGCTTTCTTT
TRBJ2-7	TRBV20-1	-	-	CSAGLGGVGMGEQYF	TGCAGTGCTGGCCTAGGCGGTGTGGGAATGGGCGAGCAGTACTTC
TRBJ1-5	TRBV5-1	-	-	CASSLAGSQPQHF	TGCGCCAGCAGCTTGGCCGGAAGTCAGCCCCAGCATTTT
TRBJ1-1	TRBV6-5	-	-	CASSYSAGVNTEAFF	TGTGCCAGCAGTTACTCAGCGGGGGTGAACACTGAAGCTTTCTTT
TRBJ1-5	TRBV6-1	-	-	CASSEERQPQHF	TGTGCCAGCAGTGAAGAGCGTCAGCCCCAGCATTTT
TRBJ1-1	TRBV27	-	-	CASRKNTEAFF	TGTGCCAGCAGAAAGAACACTGAAGCTTTCTTT
TRBJ1-4	TRBV4-1	-	-	CASSPRDKNPGANEKLFF	TGCGCCAGCAGCCCCCGGGACAAAAACCCGGGGGCTAATGAAAAACTGTTTTTT
TRBJ1-2	TRBV20-1	-	-	CSADPPRGYTF	TGCAGTGCGGACCCACCGCGGGGCTACACCTTC